The clone carrying this T cell receptor (beta chain) occurred once. The sample is drawn from a study of blood T cell repertoires in COVID-19. Study-wide context: Acute and convalescent COVID-19 samples came from the United States, Italy and Spain.

From germline, CDR1 is SGHAT and CDR2 FQDESV (reference sequence). V lost 4 bases and J 5 bases, leaving 12 bases between the germline ends. The CDR3 sequence is 13 residues long. Produced via immunoSEQ multiplex PCR; TCRdb's table is partial and in-frame only. The sample includes more than 300,000 clones, around 87% seen only once; the top ten take around 1.9%. Participants were aged about 18 to 90 years from roughly 26 US areas. The source material was PBMCs or T cells enriched from blood (not recorded which). V and J are TRBV11-1 and TRBJ2-7, with D perhaps matching TRBD2 (5 bases). The origin of this receptor is a man aged 35-49 years in a cohort exposed to, infected with or recovered from COVID-19 (not recorded which). CDR3 nucleotides: TGTGCCAGCAGCTCGGGATCAAGGAACGAGCAGTACTTC. Amino acid sequence: CASSSGSRNEQYF.